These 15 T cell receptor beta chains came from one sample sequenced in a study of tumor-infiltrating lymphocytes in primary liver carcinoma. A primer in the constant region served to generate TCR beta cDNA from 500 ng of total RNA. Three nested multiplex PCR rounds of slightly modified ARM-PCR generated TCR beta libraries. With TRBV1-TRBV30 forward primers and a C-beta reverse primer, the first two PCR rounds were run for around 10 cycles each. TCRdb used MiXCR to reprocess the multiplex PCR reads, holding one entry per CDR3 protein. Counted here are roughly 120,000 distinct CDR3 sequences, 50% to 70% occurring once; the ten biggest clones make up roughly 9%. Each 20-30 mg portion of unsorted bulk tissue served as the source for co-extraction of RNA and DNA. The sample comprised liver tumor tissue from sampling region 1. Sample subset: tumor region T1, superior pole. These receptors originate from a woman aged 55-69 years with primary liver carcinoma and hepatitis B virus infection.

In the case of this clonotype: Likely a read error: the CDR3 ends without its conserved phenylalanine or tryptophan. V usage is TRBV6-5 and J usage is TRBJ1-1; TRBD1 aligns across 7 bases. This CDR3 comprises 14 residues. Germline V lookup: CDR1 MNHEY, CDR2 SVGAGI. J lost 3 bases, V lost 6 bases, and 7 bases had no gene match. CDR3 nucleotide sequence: TGTGCCAGCAGGGCGACAGGGTGGGACACTGAAGCTTTCTCT. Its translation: CASRATGWDTEAFS.

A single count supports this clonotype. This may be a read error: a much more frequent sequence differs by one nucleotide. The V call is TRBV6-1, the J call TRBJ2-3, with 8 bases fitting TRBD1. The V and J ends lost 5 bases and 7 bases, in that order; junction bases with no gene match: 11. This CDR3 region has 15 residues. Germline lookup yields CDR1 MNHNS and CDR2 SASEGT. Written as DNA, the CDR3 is TGTGCCAGCAGTCACCGGGACAGGCTGCACAATACGCAGTATTTT. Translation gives CASSHRDRLHNTQYF.

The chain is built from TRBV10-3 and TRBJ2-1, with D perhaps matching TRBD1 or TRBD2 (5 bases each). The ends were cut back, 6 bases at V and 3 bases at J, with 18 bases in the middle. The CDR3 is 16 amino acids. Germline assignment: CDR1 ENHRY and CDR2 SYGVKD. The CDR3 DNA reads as TGTGCCATCAGGACAGTGGGAGTCGCGGGCTACAATGAGCAGTTCTTC. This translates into CAIRTVGVAGYNEQFF.

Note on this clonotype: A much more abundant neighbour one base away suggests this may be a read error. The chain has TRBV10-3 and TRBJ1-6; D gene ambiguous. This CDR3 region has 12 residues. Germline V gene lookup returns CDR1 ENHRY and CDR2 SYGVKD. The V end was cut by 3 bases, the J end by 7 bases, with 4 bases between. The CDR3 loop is CAISDGNSPLHF. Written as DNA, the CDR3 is TGTGCCATCAGTGATGGGAATTCACCCCTCCACTTT.

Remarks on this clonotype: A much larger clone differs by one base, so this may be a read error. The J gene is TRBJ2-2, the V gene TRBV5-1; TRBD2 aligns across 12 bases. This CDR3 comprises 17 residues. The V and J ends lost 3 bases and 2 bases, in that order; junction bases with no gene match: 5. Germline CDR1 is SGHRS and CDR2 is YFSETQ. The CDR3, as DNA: TGCGCCAGCAGCTCAATACTAGCGGGAGGTAACACCGGGGAGCTGTTTTTT. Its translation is CASSSILAGGNTGELFF.

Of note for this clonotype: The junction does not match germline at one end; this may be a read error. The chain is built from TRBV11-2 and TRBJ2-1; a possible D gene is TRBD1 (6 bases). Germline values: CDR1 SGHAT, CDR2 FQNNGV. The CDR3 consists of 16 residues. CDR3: CASSLDLTSGGDEQFF. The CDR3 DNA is TGTGCCAGCAGCTTAGATCTGACAAGTGGGGGCGATGAGCAGTTCTTT.

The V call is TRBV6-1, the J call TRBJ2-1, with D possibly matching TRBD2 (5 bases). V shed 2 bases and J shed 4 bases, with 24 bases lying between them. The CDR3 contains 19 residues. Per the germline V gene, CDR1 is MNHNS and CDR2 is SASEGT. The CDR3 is CASSEWETRRLSTYNEQFF. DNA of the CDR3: TGTGCCAGCAGTGAATGGGAGACCCGCCGACTATCAACGTACAATGAGCAGTTCTTC.

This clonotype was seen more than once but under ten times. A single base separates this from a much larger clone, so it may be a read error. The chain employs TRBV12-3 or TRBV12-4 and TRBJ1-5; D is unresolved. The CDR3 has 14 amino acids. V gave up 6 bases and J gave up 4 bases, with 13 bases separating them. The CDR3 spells CASRFVRANQPQHF. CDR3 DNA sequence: TGTGCCAGCAGGTTTGTAAGGGCTAATCAGCCCCAGCATTTT.

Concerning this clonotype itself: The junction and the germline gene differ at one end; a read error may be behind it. The CDR3 bases are TGTGCCAGTAGCTTGACTACCCAAAATGAGCAGTTCTTC. Encoded protein: CASSLTTQNEQFF. The chain has TRBV11-2 and TRBJ2-1, with a possible D match to TRBD2 (5 bases). This CDR3 has 13 residues. Germline V lookup: CDR1 SGHAT, CDR2 FQNNGV.

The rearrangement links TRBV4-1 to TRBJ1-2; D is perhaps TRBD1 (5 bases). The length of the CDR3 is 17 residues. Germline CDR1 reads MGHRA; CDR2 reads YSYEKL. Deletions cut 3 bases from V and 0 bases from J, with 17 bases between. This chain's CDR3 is CASSQRQCALANYGYTF. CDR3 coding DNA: TGCGCCAGCAGCCAGAGACAGTGTGCGCTGGCTAACTATGGCTACACCTTC.

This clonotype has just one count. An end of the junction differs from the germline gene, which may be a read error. Here the CDR3 DNA reads TGTGCCAGACACAGGGCAACCTACGATGAGCAGTTCTTC. Protein product: CARHRATYDEQFF. V usage is TRBV28 and J usage is TRBJ2-1, with a tentative D call TRBD1 (6 bases). Germline CDR1 reads MDHEN; CDR2 reads SYDVKM. The CDR3 contains 13 residues. Variable domain in full (rest from reference TRBV28 and TRBJ2-1): DVKVTQSSRYLVKRTGEKVFLECVQDMDHENMFWYRQDPGLGLRLIYFSYDVKMKEKGDIPEGYSVSREKKERFSLILESASTNQTSMYLCARHRATYDEQFFGPGTRLTVL.

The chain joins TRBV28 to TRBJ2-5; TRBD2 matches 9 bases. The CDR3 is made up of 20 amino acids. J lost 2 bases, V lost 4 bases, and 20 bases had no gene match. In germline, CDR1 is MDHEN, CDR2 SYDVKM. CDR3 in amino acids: CASSSDGRSGRQQLQETQYF. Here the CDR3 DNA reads TGTGCCAGCAGTTCCGACGGACGAAGCGGGAGGCAGCAACTTCAAGAGACCCAGTACTTC.

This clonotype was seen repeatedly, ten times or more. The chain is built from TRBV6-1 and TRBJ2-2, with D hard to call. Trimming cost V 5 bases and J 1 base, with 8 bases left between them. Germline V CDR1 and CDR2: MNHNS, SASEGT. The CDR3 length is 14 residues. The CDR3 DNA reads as TGTGCCAGCAGTAGTGGAGTGAACACCGGGGAGCTGTTTTTT. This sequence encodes CASSSGVNTGELFF.

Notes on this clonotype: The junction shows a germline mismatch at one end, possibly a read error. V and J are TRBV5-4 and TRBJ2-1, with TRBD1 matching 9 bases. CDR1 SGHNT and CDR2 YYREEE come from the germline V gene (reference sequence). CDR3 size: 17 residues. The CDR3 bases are TGTGCCAGCAGAAACACACCGGGACAGGGTAGTCGCAATGAGCACCTCTTC. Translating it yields CASRNTPGQGSRNEHLF.

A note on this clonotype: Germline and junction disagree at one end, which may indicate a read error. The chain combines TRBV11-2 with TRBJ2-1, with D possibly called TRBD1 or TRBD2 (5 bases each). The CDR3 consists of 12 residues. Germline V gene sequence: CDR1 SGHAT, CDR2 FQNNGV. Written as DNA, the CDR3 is TGTGCCAGCAGCGTGGGACGGAAAGAGCAATTCTTC. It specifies CASSVGRKEQFF.